The rows below give T cell receptor beta chains drawn from one sample of a study of blood T cells in healthy people across ages. TCRdb used MiXCR to reprocess the 5' RACE reads, holding one entry per CDR3 protein. The sample consists of 750,000 or so distinct CDR3 sequences, 20% to 30% of them appearing once. These data were also filed under a second study, of T cells of mothers and their children.

The source material was blood. The receptors derive from a boy aged 10-17 years in good health. CDR3s leave out the opening cysteine and the closing phenylalanine or tryptophan. D genes are given only for firm matches.

d_call v_call cdr3_length cdr3_aa
- TRBV14 12 ASSQVRSAETQY
TRBD2 TRBV5-1 14 ASSLGFRRGGNEQF
- TRBV12-3/TRBV12-4 10 ASKADQETQY
TRBD1 TRBV7-4 13 ASSTGQGVNTEAF
TRBD2 TRBV29-1 10 SVSSGYNEQF
- TRBV20-1 10 SAWGNTGELF
- TRBV7-9 10 ASRGRVDIPL
TRBD2 TRBV5-6 13 ASSFSGTRGETQY
- TRBV27 13 ASSLGRQSYNEQF
TRBD1 TRBV6-2/TRBV6-3 15 ARLTPGQAAYQETQY
- TRBV3-1 11 ASSQLVTGELF
- TRBV11-2 11 ASSLRPQWLQF
TRBD1 TRBV12-3/TRBV12-4 11 ASGDSRTGELF
TRBD2 TRBV3-1 13 ASSQSGTAFYEQY
TRBD2 TRBV20-1 11 SARGGGTETQY
- TRBV2 13 ASSEGRERRNTIY
- TRBV5-1 12 ASSLDRTQETQY
TRBD1 TRBV28 13 ASTESGTVVKTQY
- TRBV3-1 10 ASSRIGSAQY
TRBD2 TRBV10-3 15 AISERTSGGAGDTQY
- TRBV4-2 10 ASSQDSTGYT
TRBD2 TRBV28 14 ASRPSSGAHGETQY
- TRBV27 12 ASSLFRANTEAF
- TRBV7-8 15 ASRLGPGSGSRNEQF
- TRBV3-1 12 ASSPEGPSDTQY
- TRBV3-1 14 ASSRPLGVFPDTQY
TRBD1 TRBV28 14 ASSSPGQGATDTQY
- TRBV7-9 11 ASSSVGAYEQY
TRBD2 TRBV5-1 13 ASSSGTSSLDEQF
- TRBV7-8 12 ASSLGPVQETQY
TRBD2 TRBV20-1 15 SASPGFSGGSQETQY
- TRBV18 13 ASSRTVATDQPQH
- TRBV6-6 9 ATGEGGTQY
- TRBV20-1 14 SARDPFGGPGETQY
- TRBV20-1 14 SARDSGAHLSYEQY
TRBD1 TRBV5-1 13 ASSSAGQGGYEQY
- TRBV28 10 ASSILGVEQY
- TRBV29-1 11 SVEYGGDYGYT
- TRBV5-5 11 ASRDQGAGELF
- TRBV28 12 ASSSATNTGELF
- TRBV4-1 11 ASSQVGGSEQY
- TRBV11-2 11 ASSPSPDSEQY
- TRBV3-1 12 ASSQAGVIDEQF
- TRBV3-1 14 ASSPSGIAATYEQY
- TRBV27 14 ASSLGQGALNTEAF
TRBD1 TRBV6-5 13 ASRSQGLANYGYT
TRBD1 TRBV7-9 12 ASSSTGEGSPLH
TRBD2 TRBV7-2 15 ASSLAAGGLAKNIQY
- TRBV7-2 11 ASSTQGGDTQY
TRBD1 TRBV6-5 18 ASSYYPPGQGTAGTGELF
- TRBV29-1 9 SVGAGDEQY
TRBD1 TRBV6-1 10 ASSEQGAEAF
- TRBV7-2 13 ASSLTHTGGTEAF
- TRBV7-9 11 ASSLDGVGEAF
- TRBV10-3 10 AISEVEHEQY